This entry features one T cell receptor beta chain sequence. This sample was included in a study of cytomegalovirus exposure and HLA in healthy donors. Study-level background: Caucasian-associated ancestry cluster membership applied to over 80% of around 400 genotyped donors.

60 Vbeta and 13 Jbeta primers were used in PCR. The repertoire was sequenced with immunoSEQ multiplex PCR; TCRdb's copy has only in-frame clones and lacks some. The sample has around 130,000 clones; the top ten hold 1.5% to 1.9%. Trimming took off 7 bases at V and 3 bases at J, with 19 bases between the two ends. The germline CDR1 and CDR2 sequences are MDHEN and SYDVKM. CDR3 length: 15 residues. Sequencing used PBMCs. The chain recombines TRBV28 with TRBJ2-7; weak D call: TRBD1 (6 bases). This receptor was obtained from a woman aged 40 to 49 in good health and CMV-seronegative. The CDR3 DNA reads as TGTGCCAGCACCCCATCCCACAGCAGGGGCTACGAGCAGTACGTC. Translated, it gives CASTPSHSRGYEQYV.